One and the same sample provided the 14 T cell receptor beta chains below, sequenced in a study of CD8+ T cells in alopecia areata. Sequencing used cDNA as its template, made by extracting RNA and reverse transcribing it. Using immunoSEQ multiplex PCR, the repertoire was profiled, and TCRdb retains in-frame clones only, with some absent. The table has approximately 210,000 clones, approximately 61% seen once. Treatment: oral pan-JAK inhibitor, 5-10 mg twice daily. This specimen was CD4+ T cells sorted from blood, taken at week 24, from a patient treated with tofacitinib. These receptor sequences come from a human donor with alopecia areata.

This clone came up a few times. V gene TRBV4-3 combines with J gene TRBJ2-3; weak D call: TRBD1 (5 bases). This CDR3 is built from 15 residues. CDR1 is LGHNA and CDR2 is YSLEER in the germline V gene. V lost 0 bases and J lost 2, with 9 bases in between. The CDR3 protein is CASSQEGRDTDTQYF. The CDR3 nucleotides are TGCGCCAGCAGCCAAGAGGGCAGGGACACAGATACGCAGTATTTT.

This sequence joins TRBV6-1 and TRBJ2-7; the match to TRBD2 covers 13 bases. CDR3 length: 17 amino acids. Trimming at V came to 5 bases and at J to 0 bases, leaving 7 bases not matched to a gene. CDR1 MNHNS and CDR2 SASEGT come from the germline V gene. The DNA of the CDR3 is TGTGCCAGCAGTAAAGGGACTAGCGGGGCCATCTCCTACGAGCAGTACTTC. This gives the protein CASSKGTSGAISYEQYF.

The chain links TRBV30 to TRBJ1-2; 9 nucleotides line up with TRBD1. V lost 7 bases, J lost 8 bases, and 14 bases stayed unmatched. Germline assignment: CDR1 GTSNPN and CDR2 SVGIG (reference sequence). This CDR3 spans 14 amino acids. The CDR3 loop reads CALDPHGTGNGYTF. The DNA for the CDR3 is TGTGCCTTGGATCCGCACGGGACAGGGAACGGCTACACCTTC.

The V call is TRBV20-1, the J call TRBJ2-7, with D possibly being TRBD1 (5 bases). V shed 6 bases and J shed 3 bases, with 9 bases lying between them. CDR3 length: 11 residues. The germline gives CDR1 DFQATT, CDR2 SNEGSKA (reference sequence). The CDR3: CSAKTGYEQYF. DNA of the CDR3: TGCAGTGCGAAAACAGGCTACGAGCAGTACTTC.

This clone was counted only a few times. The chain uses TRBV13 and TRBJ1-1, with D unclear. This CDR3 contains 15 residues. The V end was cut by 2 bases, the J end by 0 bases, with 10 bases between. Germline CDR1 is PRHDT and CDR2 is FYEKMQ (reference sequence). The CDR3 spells CASSLRRQMNTEAFF. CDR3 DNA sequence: TGTGCCAGCAGCTTACGCCGGCAGATGAACACTGAAGCTTTCTTT.

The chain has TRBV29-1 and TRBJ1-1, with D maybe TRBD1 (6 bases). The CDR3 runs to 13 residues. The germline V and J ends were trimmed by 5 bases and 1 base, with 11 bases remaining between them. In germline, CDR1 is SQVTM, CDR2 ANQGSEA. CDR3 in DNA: TGCAGCGTTTCGACAGGTCAGAACACTGAAGCTTTCTTT. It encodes CSVSTGQNTEAFF.

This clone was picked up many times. The CDR3 DNA sequence: TGTGCCAGCAGCCAAGGACCTTGGGATGGCTACACCTTC. Protein: CASSQGPWDGYTF. V and J are TRBV14 and TRBJ1-2; D gene uncertain. Germline CDR1 and CDR2: SGHDN and FVKESK. Trimming pared 1 base from V and 6 bases from J, leaving 9 bases between. The length of the CDR3 is 13 residues.

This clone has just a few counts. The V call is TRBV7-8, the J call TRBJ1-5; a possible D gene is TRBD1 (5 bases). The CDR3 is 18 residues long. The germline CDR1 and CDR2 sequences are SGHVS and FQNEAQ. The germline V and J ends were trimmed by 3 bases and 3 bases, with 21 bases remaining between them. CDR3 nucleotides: TGTGCCAGCAGCTTTAATGGGTCAGGGCTTATCCCCAATCAGCCCCAGCATTTT. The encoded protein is CASSFNGSGLIPNQPQHF.

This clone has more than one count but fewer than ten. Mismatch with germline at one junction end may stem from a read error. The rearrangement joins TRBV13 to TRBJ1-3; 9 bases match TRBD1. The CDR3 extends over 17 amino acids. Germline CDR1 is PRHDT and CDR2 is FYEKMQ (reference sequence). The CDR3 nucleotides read TGTGCCAGCAGCCTAGGACAGGGGAGTTTCTCTGGAAACACCATATATTTT. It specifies CASSLGQGSFSGNTIYF.

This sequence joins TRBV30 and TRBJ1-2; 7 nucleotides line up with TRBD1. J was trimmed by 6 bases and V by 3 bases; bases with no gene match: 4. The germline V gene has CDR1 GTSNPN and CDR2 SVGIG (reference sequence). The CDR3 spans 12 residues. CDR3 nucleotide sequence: TGTGCCTGGAGCCCCAGGGGGAATGGCTACACCTTC. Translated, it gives CAWSPRGNGYTF.

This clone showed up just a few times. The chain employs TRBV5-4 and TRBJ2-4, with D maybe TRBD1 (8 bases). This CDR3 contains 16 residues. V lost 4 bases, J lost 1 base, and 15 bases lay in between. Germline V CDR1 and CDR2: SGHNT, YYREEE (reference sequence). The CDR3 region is CASSRTGGGAKNIQYF. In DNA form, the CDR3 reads TGTGCCAGCAGCCGCACAGGGGGAGGGGCCAAAAACATTCAGTACTTC.

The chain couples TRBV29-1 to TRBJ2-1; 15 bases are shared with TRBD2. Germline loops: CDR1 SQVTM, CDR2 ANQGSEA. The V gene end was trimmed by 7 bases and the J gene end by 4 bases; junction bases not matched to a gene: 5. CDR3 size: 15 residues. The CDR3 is CSATGTSGRYNEQFF. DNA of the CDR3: TGCAGCGCGACCGGGACTAGCGGGAGGTACAATGAGCAGTTCTTC.

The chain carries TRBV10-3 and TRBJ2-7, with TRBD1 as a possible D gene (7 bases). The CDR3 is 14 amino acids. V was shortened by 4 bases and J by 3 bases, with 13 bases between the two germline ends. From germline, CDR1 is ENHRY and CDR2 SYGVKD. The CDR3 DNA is TGTGCCATCAGTGGACAGGGACTTCTCTACGAGCAGTACTTC. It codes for CAISGQGLLYEQYF.

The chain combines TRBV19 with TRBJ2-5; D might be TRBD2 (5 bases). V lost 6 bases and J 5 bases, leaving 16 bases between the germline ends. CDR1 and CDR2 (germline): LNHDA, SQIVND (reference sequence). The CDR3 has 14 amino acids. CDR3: CASRGGQRTETQYF. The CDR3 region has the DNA TGTGCCAGTAGGGGTGGCCAGCGGACGGAGACCCAGTACTTC.